This entry features one T cell receptor beta chain sequence. As yet, its antigen is unknown. This sample stems from a study of T cell responses to AZD1222 COVID-19 vaccine. Study observations and caveats: Within unmutated variant regions lay the reported targets of nearly half of spike-specific TCRs. Most donors were white British and more were female, and clonal diversity was possibly underestimated.

V shed 6 bases and J shed 3 bases, with 9 bases lying between them. This CDR3 spans 12 amino acids. The germline V gene encodes CDR1 SQVTM and CDR2 ANQGSEA. The protocol was immunoSEQ multiplex PCR, while the TCRdb copy is restricted to in-frame clones and leaves out a portion. Of approximately 99,000 clones listed, just over 85% are singletons. The receptor comes from an adult in good health. The starting material was peripheral blood, obtained on day 0 of AZD1222 vaccination. V is TRBV29-1 and J is TRBJ1-3; the D gene is possibly TRBD1 (5 bases). The CDR3 DNA reads as TGCAGCGTGCGGGACGGTGGAAACACCATATATTTT. Protein product: CSVRDGGNTIYF.